The rows below give T cell receptor beta chains drawn from one sample of a study of blood T cells in healthy people across ages. Using its own MiXCR run on the 5' RACE reads, TCRdb lists one record per CDR3 protein. Among around 1,900,000 distinct CDR3 sequences, about two fifths were seen once, and the ten largest hold 23%. The specimen sequenced was blood. These receptors came from a human donor in good health. CDR3s include the opening cysteine and the closing phenylalanine or tryptophan. Each record gives: clone size, V gene, J gene, D gene, CDR3 DNA, CDR3 protein. The D gene is left open where the match is weak. Size is stated for part of the rows, as once, few or many counts, or as a class when the clone is expanded.

>few|TRBV9|TRBJ1-1|TRBD1
TGTGCCAGCAGCGCCTTGGGGACAGCGAACACTGAGGCTTTCTTT
CASSALGTANTEAFF
>few|TRBV7-9|TRBJ2-3|TRBD2
TGTGCCAGCGGCGGGACTAGCGGGGGGGCTCCAGATACGCAGTATTTT
CASGGTSGGAPDTQYF
>-|TRBV20-1|TRBJ1-6|-
TGCAGTGCTAGAGGATTCCCCCCCTCTCCCCTCCACTTT
CSARGFPPSPLHF
>few|TRBV4-3|TRBJ2-5|-
TGCGCCAGCAGCCAAAACCAGGGGCCTGCGGGTGAGCAGTACTTC
CASSQNQGPAGEQYF
>-|TRBV21-1|TRBJ1-2|-
TGTGCCAGCGCACTTCCCTCAGGCTACACCTTC
CASALPSGYTF
>-|TRBV7-9|TRBJ2-7|-
TGTGCCAGCATCCCGGACACTCACTACGAGCAGTACTTC
CASIPDTHYEQYF
>-|TRBV29-1|TRBJ1-5|-
TGCAGCGCCCTAATGGCCGGGAATAGCAATCAGCCCCAGCATTTT
CSALMAGNSNQPQHF
>-|TRBV9|TRBJ2-3|TRBD2
TGTGCCAGCAGCCTTTCTAGCGGACCAACAGATACGCAGTATTTT
CASSLSSGPTDTQYF
>few|TRBV20-1|TRBJ2-5|-
TGCAGTGCCCTTCACAGTAGGAAGGAGACCCAGTACTTC
CSALHSRKETQYF
>-|TRBV3-1|TRBJ1-1|-
TGTGTCAGCAGCCAAGATTTGGCCCGGGCGAGGTTTGCTTTCTTT
CVSSQDLARARFAFF
>few|TRBV20-1|TRBJ1-1|TRBD1
TGCAGTGCTAGGGACAGGACAGGCCTTCGGGAAGCTTTCTTT
CSARDRTGLREAFF
>-|TRBV2|TRBJ2-1|TRBD1
TGTGCCAACAAGACAGGGGCCGACAATGAGCAGTTCTTC
CANKTGADNEQFF
>-|TRBV27|TRBJ2-5|-
TGTGCCAGCAGTCCCCGTGGTGCGTGGGCCATGGACCAAGAGACCCAGTACTTC
CASSPRGAWAMDQETQYF
>-|TRBV20-1|TRBJ1-6|-
TGCAGTGCTAGAGATTTCCGGGAGGCGGGGTATAATTCACCCCTCCACTTT
CSARDFREAGYNSPLHF
>-|TRBV6-6|TRBJ1-2|-
TGTGCCAGCAGCGGGGCAGGGGAAGGCTACACCTTC
CASSGAGEGYTF
>-|TRBV7-2|TRBJ2-3|TRBD2
TGTGCCAGCAGCCTCAGCGGGGGGGAAGATAGGCAGTATTTT
CASSLSGGEDRQYF
>few|TRBV29-1|TRBJ1-2|TRBD1
TGCAGCGTTGATAGGGACAGGGAGTTTGATGGCTACACCTTC
CSVDRDREFDGYTF
>-|TRBV2|TRBJ1-1|-
TGTGCCAGCACCTCGCAGGGTCACACTGAAGCTTTCTTT
CASTSQGHTEAFF
>-|TRBV15|TRBJ2-6|-
TGTGCCACCAGCAAAGAAGGGGCCAACGTCCTGACTTTC
CATSKEGANVLTF
>-|TRBV6-5|TRBJ2-1|-
TGTGCCAGCAGTTACGTGGGCAGGTACAATGAGCAGTTCTTC
CASSYVGRYNEQFF
>-|TRBV7-2|TRBJ2-3|-
TGTGCCAGCAGCTCTCTCACGTCAGATACGCAGTATTTT
CASSSLTSDTQYF
>-|TRBV3-1|TRBJ2-3|-
TGTGCCAGCAGCCCCTACGGAGCCGGCTGGGGCACAGATACGCAGTATTTT
CASSPYGAGWGTDTQYF
>-|TRBV3-1|TRBJ1-4|-
TGTGCCAGCAGCTTCCGGGATAGTGAAAAACTGTTTTTT
CASSFRDSEKLFF